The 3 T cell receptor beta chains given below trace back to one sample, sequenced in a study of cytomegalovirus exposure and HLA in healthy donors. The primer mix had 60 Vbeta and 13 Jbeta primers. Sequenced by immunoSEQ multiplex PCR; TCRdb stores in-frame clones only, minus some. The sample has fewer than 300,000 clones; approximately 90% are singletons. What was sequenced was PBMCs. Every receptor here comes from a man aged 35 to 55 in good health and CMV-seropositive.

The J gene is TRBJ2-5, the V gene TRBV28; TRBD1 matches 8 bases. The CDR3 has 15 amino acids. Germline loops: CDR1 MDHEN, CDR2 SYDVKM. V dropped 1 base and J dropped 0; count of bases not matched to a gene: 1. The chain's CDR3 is CASSLSTGDQETQYF. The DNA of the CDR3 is TGTGCCAGCAGTTTATCGACAGGGGACCAAGAGACCCAGTACTTC. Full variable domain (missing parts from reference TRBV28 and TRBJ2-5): DVKVTQSSRYLVKRTGEKVFLECVQDMDHENMFWYRQDPGLGLRLIYFSYDVKMKEKGDIPEGYSVSREKKERFSLILESASTNQTSMYLCASSLSTGDQETQYFGPGTRLLVL.

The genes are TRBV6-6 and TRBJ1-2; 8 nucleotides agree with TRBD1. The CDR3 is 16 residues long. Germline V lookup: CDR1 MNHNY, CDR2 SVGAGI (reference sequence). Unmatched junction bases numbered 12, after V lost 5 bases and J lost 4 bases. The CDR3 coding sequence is TGTGCCAGCAGTCGATTGGCGCTAACAGGGGGCTATGGCTACACCTTC. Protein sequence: CASSRLALTGGYGYTF.

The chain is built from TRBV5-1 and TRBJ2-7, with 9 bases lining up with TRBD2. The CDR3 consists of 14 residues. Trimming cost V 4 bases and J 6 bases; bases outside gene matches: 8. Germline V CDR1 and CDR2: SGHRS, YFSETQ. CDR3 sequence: CASSAPGLAREQYF. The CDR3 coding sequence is TGCGCCAGCAGCGCACCGGGACTAGCACGCGAGCAGTACTTC.